This T cell receptor beta chain was recovered during a study of post-analysis software for immune sequencing data. Overall study: As for disease course, relapsing-remitting, secondary progressive and progressive-relapsing multiple sclerosis were all included. General observations from the study: Among a handful of TRBV segments more frequent in patients than controls were TRBV5-6, TRBV5-1 and TRBV20-1. People with multiple sclerosis had a significantly lower normalized Chao1 diversity than controls did. By F measure, samples from a shared preparation batch strongly co-clustered.

Regarding this clonotype: Its target is unknown. No conserved phenylalanine or tryptophan ends this CDR3, so it is likely a read error.

Libraries were made from TCR beta cDNA, and they carried unique molecular identifiers. TCRdb re-analysed the PCR reads in MiXCR, keeping a single row per CDR3 protein. The repertoire consists of about 540,000 distinct CDR3 sequences, with around 36% occurring once and the leading ten covering 4.5% to 7.5%. V dropped 4 bases and J dropped 1; count of bases not matched to a gene: 5. In germline, CDR1 is LGHDT, CDR2 YNNKEL (reference sequence). The CDR3 length is 15 residues. This receptor was obtained from a girl between 2 and 17 years old with multiple sclerosis. The chain couples TRBV3-1 to TRBJ2-5; 8 bases fit TRBD1. Sequenced: blood. Here the CDR3 DNA reads TGTGCCAGCAGCCTTAACAGGGGGGCCCAAGAGACCCAGTACGTC. Its protein is CASSLNRGAQETQYV.